This T cell receptor (beta chain) was sequenced during a study of blood T cell repertoires in COVID-19 (dated by TCRdb to 2018 to 2021). Regarding the study in general: Samples from collaborators originated in the United States, Italy and Spain and spanned both the acute and convalescent phases of COVID-19. The prospective study material was composed of cDNA or gDNA derived from T cells, B-cell-depleted T cells, or PBMCs. Deeply sampled blood TCRbeta repertoires from subjects exposed to, actively infected with, or recovered from COVID-19 were included in the dataset. The repertoires were released in a freely available public database meant as a resource for research on the immune response to SARS-CoV-2. The samples were drawn from the first 160 participants of the ongoing ImmuneRACE study and from 950 to 1,500 subjects provided by 6 global collaborators. The sample metadata nearly always contained a de-identified subject ID, COVID-19 status, age in years and sex. Where HLA class I and class II types were available, the types were taken from metadata supplied by the sample provider, not from assay-based typing.

TCRbeta CDR3 regions were amplified from genomic DNA by means of the immunoSEQ Assay, a bias-controlled multiplex PCR. The original methods were these. The number of nucleated cells in each sample was estimated from the amplification of reference gene primers within the assay. To quantify the absolute abundance of each unique TCRbeta CDR3 rearrangement, sequence reads were collapsed and filtered. For each sample, productive Simpson clonality was calculated by taking the square root of Simpson's diversity index across productive rearrangements. In TCRdb, the immuneACCESS table is reduced to in-frame sequences with V and J assigned. These tables do not hold every clone; where another copy was compared, an unresolved V gene accounts for under half, and the others remain unexplained. The V and J calls and the clone size are those of that table, but D and trimming were determined from the DNA. The sample yields roughly 200,000 clones; approximately 80% were counted once. The ten largest clones add up to roughly 20% of the sample.

Note on this clone: Its antigen remains undetermined. Nothing much larger sits one base from this clone, and base qualities are not available.

The collaborating institutions used their own protocols to collect whole blood in K2EDTA tubes. For TCRbeta analysis, collaborator samples were shipped as frozen whole blood, as isolated PBMCs, or as DNA extracted from either sample type. Study-wide conclusions, independent of this receptor: Clinical and demographic metadata were provided uncurated, with the amount varying by source and participant.

The sequenced sample was peripheral blood. The source is a woman of 80 years or more with active or convalescent COVID-19.

Here is the DNA: TGTGCCAGCAGTTACACCTTGGGGCAGACCATGAACACTGAAGCTTTCTTT. This codes for CASSYTLGQTMNTEAFF. In this chain, TRBV6-2 or TRBV6-3 is recombined with TRBJ1-1; TRBD1 might be the D gene, on 5 matching bases. The CDR3 covers 17 residues, taking in both the cysteine and the phenylalanine. This entry keeps only the CDR3 DNA: 51 bases, framed from base 1. The germline V gene sets CDR1 to MNHEY and CDR2 to SVGEGT. Trimming removed 2 bases from V and 0 bases from J, leaving 16 bases between the germline ends.